One and the same sample provided the 21 T cell receptor beta chains below, sequenced in a study of identical twins. TCRdb re-analysed the 5' RACE reads in MiXCR, keeping a single row per CDR3 protein. Of approximately 1.8 million distinct CDR3 sequences listed, 25% to 35% were seen once; the top ten hold 0.25% to 0.3%. Material: cord blood. These receptors all stem from a newborn girl in good health.

This clonotype was detected a few times. V gene TRBV3-1 combines with J gene TRBJ2-1; 8 bases map to TRBD1. V lost 0 bases, J lost 3 bases, and 7 bases stayed unmatched. The CDR3 contains 17 residues. In germline, CDR1 is LGHDT, CDR2 YNNKEL (reference sequence). CDR3 in DNA: TGTGCCAGCAGCCAAGATCAGGACAGGGTGTACTACAATGAGCAGTTCTTC. Its translation: CASSQDQDRVYYNEQFF.

The chain is built from TRBV3-1 and TRBJ1-6; TRBD1 might be the D (5 bases). The V end was cut by 2 bases, the J end by 0 bases, with 8 bases between. The CDR3 totals 16 residues. Germline CDR1 LGHDT, CDR2 YNNKEL (reference sequence). This CDR3 is CASSQRGASYNSPLHF. CDR3 bases: TGTGCCAGCAGCCAAAGAGGGGCCTCCTATAATTCACCCCTCCACTTT.

The genes are TRBV20-1 and TRBJ2-1, with D possibly matching TRBD2 (5 bases). The V end was cut by 6 bases, the J end by 1 base, with 19 bases between. The CDR3 is 16 amino acids. Looked up from germline, CDR1 is DFQATT and CDR2 is SNEGSKA (reference sequence). The CDR3 protein is CSAVFFASTSYNEQFF. In DNA form, the CDR3 reads TGCAGTGCCGTCTTTTTTGCTAGCACATCCTACAATGAGCAGTTCTTC.

This clonotype showed up just a few times. The chain couples TRBV25-1 to TRBJ1-4, with TRBD1 matching 8 bases. The germline V gene has CDR1 MGHDK and CDR2 SYGVNS. V was pared by 3 bases and J by 7 bases, with 7 bases of the junction left unmatched. The CDR3 totals 15 residues. The CDR3 region has the DNA TGTGCCAGCAGTGATAGTCAGGGGGCGAGTGAAAAACTGTTTTTT. Its protein product is CASSDSQGASEKLFF.

The rearrangement joins TRBV27 to TRBJ2-7, with D possibly being TRBD2 (5 bases). V was trimmed by 0 bases and J by 3 bases, leaving 9 bases between them. In germline, CDR1 is MNHEY, CDR2 SMNVEV (reference sequence). The CDR3 is 14 amino acids. CDR3 in amino acids: CASSLSGARYEQYF. The CDR3 DNA is TGTGCCAGCAGTTTATCGGGAGCTCGCTACGAGCAGTACTTC.

V usage is TRBV4-1 and J usage is TRBJ2-1; D possibly corresponds to TRBD2 (7 bases). V lost 2 bases to trimming and J lost 6 bases, with 14 bases between them. Germline lookup yields CDR1 MGHRA and CDR2 YSYEKL. This CDR3 spans 15 amino acids. CDR3 amino acids: CASSQWWGGPNEQFF. In nucleotides, the CDR3 is TGCGCCAGCAGCCAATGGTGGGGGGGGCCCAATGAGCAGTTCTTC.

This rearrangement joins TRBV2 to TRBJ2-1; 8 bases are a match to TRBD2. The J call may be wrong; the DNA end is better matched by TRBJ2-7. The CDR3 has 15 residues. Germline lookup yields CDR1 SNHLY and CDR2 FYNNEI. The CDR3 sequence: CASTMAGGNYNEQYF. CDR3 in DNA: TGTGCCAGCACCATGGCGGGGGGTAACTACAATGAGCAGTACTTC.

The J gene is TRBJ2-3, the V gene TRBV24-1, with 8 positions matching TRBD1. Per germline, CDR1 KGHDR and CDR2 SFDVKD. The CDR3 loop spans 17 amino acids. Unmatched junction bases numbered 7, after V lost 1 base and J lost 2 bases. Here the CDR3 reads CATSDFSRQGYTDTQYF. In DNA form, the CDR3 reads TGTGCCACCAGTGATTTCTCCCGACAGGGGTACACAGATACGCAGTATTTT.

This clonotype was detected only a few times. The V and J genes are TRBV13 and TRBJ2-5; D gene ambiguous. This CDR3 region has 13 residues. V gave up 6 bases and J gave up 1 base, with 9 bases separating them. Germline values: CDR1 PRHDT, CDR2 FYEKMQ (reference sequence). The CDR3 DNA reads as TGTGCCAGCAGTTACATATCCCAAGAGACCCAGTACTTC. It specifies CASSYISQETQYF.

This clonotype was detected only a few times. V gene TRBV12-5 combines with J gene TRBJ2-3; D not certain. Germline V gene data show CDR1 as LGHNT and CDR2 as FRNRAP. Trimming took off 8 bases at V and 2 bases at J, with 17 bases between the two ends. CDR3 length equals 15 residues. The CDR3 nucleotides read TGTGCTAGTCCCCCGGGTCAGGACCTCACAGATACGCAGTATTTT. Protein: CASPPGQDLTDTQYF.

This clonotype was counted many times. The genes are TRBV12-3 or TRBV12-4 and TRBJ1-2, with 9 nucleotides matching TRBD1. The length of the CDR3 is 16 residues. The ends lost 6 bases at V and 7 bases at J; junction bases unmatched: 15. CDR3 DNA: TGTGCCAGCAGCTCCAACCCCCGGGACAGGGATGGTGGCTACACCTTC. This translates into CASSSNPRDRDGGYTF.

The chain joins TRBV24-1 to TRBJ1-2; D might be TRBD1 (5 bases). Trimming took off 4 bases at V and 7 bases at J, with 9 bases between the two ends. This CDR3 is built from 12 residues. The germline gives CDR1 KGHDR, CDR2 SFDVKD. This CDR3 is CATSDSGCGYTF. The CDR3 region has the DNA TGTGCCACCAGTGACTCAGGGTGTGGCTACACCTTC.

A few counts support this clonotype. The rearrangement links TRBV24-1 to TRBJ2-1; the D is unclear. CDR1 and CDR2 (germline): KGHDR, SFDVKD. V shed 3 bases and J shed 5 bases, with 7 bases lying between them. This CDR3 spans 13 amino acids. In nucleotides, the CDR3 is TGTGCCACCAGTGATCCCCTTAACAATGAGCAGTTCTTC. Translated, it gives CATSDPLNNEQFF.

The gene calls are TRBV20-1 and TRBJ1-2, with 9 bases lining up with TRBD1. In germline, CDR1 is DFQATT, CDR2 SNEGSKA (reference sequence). The ends lost 5 bases at V and 0 bases at J; junction bases unmatched: 7. This CDR3 has 15 amino acids. The CDR3 coding sequence is TGCAGTGCTTGGGACAGGGTAAAAGCTAACTATGGCTACACCTTC. Translation gives CSAWDRVKANYGYTF.

The rearrangement links TRBV30 to TRBJ1-1, with a possible D match to TRBD1 (5 bases). V lost 0 bases, J lost 1 base, and 18 bases lay in between. The CDR3 runs 17 residues. Germline V lookup: CDR1 GTSNPN, CDR2 SVGIG (reference sequence). CDR3 nucleotides: TGTGCCTGGAGTGTACGCTCCACAGGCCCGGGGAACACTGAAGCTTTCTTT. This codes for CAWSVRSTGPGNTEAFF.

The sample holds many counts of this clonotype. The CDR3 reads CASSQGPPGQGYTF. The DNA for the CDR3 is TGTGCCAGCAGCCAAGGCCCACCGGGACAGGGCTACACCTTC. This chain links TRBV4-2 with TRBJ1-2, with 7 bases identical to TRBD1. Trimming cost V 1 base and J 8 bases; bases outside gene matches: 7. The CDR3 loop spans 14 amino acids. Germline V lookup: CDR1 LGHNA, CDR2 YNFKEQ.

This rearrangement joins TRBV20-1 to TRBJ1-5, with TRBD1 matching over 8 bases. The CDR3 spans 16 residues. Trimming cost V 5 bases and J 0 bases; bases outside gene matches: 9. Germline V gene sequence: CDR1 DFQATT, CDR2 SNEGSKA (reference sequence). The CDR3: CSAGGTGLYSNQPQHF. The DNA for the CDR3 is TGCAGTGCTGGGGGGACAGGTCTCTATAGCAATCAGCCCCAGCATTTT.

This clonotype was picked up a small number of times. The rearrangement links TRBV27 to TRBJ2-7; the match to TRBD2 covers 9 bases. Per the germline V gene, CDR1 is MNHEY and CDR2 is SMNVEV (reference sequence). The ends lost 3 bases at V and 12 bases at J; junction bases unmatched: 9. There are 13 residues in the CDR3. CDR3 coding DNA: TGTGCCAGCAGTTTCCCGGCTAGCGGGAAACGGTACTTC. It translates to CASSFPASGKRYF.

The chain couples TRBV14 to TRBJ2-4; 14 positions match TRBD2. The CDR3 length is 16 residues. V lost 5 bases to trimming and J lost 13 bases; unmatched junction nucleotides: 13. Germline V gene sequence: CDR1 SGHDN, CDR2 FVKESK. The CDR3: CASSYRTSGRPGEQYF. The CDR3 region has the DNA TGTGCCAGCAGCTATCGGACTAGCGGGAGGCCCGGGGAGCAGTACTTC.

The chain joins TRBV9 to TRBJ2-3; 15 bases agree with TRBD2. The V gene end was trimmed by 4 bases and the J gene end by 6 bases; junction bases not matched to a gene: 9. The CDR3 length is 17 residues. Germline CDR1 reads SGDLS; CDR2 reads YYNGEE. The CDR3 region has the DNA TGTGCCAGCAGCATCGGGACTAGCGGGAGGTCTGCTGATACGCAGTATTTT. Residues: CASSIGTSGRSADTQYF.

This clonotype turned up a few times. This chain links TRBV10-3 with TRBJ1-4, with no clear D. V was shortened by 6 bases and J by 0 bases, with 11 bases between the two germline ends. The CDR3 is 15 amino acids. In germline, CDR1 is ENHRY, CDR2 SYGVKD. CDR3: CAISHGPATNEKLFF. The CDR3 DNA is TGTGCCATCAGCCACGGACCGGCAACTAATGAAAAACTGTTTTTT.